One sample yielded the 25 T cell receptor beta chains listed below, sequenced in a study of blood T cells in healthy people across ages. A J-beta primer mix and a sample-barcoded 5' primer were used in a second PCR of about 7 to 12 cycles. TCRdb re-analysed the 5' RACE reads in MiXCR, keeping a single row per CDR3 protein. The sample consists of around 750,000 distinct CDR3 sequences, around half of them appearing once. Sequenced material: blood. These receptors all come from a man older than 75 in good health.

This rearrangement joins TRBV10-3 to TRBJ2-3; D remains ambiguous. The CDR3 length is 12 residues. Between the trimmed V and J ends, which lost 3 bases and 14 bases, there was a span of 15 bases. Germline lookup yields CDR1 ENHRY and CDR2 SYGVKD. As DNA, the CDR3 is TGTGCCATCAGTGATACAGAGAGATACGCGTATTTT. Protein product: CAISDTERYAYF.

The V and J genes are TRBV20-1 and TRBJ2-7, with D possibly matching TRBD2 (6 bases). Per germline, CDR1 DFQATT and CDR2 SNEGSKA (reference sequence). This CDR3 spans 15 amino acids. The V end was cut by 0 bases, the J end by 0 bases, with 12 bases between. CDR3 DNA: TGCAGTGCTAGAGATCGGAGGGTTGGCTCCTACGAGCAGTACTTC. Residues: CSARDRRVGSYEQYF.

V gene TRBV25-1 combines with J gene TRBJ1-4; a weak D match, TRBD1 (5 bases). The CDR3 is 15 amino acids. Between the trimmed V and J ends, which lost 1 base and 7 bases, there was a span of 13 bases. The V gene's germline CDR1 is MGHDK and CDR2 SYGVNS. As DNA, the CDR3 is TGTGCCAGCAGTGAATGGGGCAGGGTGGTTGAAAAACTGTTTTTT. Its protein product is CASSEWGRVVEKLFF.

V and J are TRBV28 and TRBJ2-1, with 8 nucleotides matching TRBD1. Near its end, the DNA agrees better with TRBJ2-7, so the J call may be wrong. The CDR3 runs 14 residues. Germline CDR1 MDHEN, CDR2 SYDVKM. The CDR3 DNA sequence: TGTGCCAGCAGTTCACACAGGGGGGCCTACGAGCAGTACTTC. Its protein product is CASSSHRGAYEQYF.

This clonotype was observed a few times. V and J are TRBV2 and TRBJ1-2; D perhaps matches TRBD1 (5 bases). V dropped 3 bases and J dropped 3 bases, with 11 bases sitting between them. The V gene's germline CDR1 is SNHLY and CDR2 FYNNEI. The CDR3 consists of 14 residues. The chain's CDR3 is CASSDPVRDYGYTF. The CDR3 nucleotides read TGTGCCAGCAGTGACCCGGTCAGGGACTATGGCTACACCTTC. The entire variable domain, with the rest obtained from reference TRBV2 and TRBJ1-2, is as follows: EPEVTQTPSHQVTQMGQEVILRCVPISNHLYFYWYRQILGQKVEFLVSFYNNEISEKSEIFDDQFSVERPDGSNFTLKIRSTKLEDSAMYFCASSDPVRDYGYTFGSGTRLTVV.

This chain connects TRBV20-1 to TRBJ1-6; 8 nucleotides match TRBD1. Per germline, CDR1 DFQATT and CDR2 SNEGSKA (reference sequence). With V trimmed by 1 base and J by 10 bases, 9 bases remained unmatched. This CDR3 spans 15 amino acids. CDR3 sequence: CSARGLDRVGSPLHF. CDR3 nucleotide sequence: TGCAGTGCTAGAGGCCTGGACAGGGTTGGATCACCCCTCCACTTT.

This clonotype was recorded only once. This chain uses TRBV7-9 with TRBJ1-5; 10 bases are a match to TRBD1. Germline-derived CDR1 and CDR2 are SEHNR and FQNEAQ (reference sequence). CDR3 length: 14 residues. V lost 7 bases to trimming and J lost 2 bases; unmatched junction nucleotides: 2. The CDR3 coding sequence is TGTGCCAGCACCGGGACAGGGGGCAATCAGCCCCAGCATTTT. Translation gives CASTGTGGNQPQHF.

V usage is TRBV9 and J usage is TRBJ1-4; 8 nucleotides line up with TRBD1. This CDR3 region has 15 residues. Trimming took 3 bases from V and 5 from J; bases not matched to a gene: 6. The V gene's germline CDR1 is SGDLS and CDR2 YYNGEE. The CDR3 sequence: CASSALTGENEKLFF. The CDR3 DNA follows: TGTGCCAGCAGCGCCCTGACAGGGGAAAATGAAAAACTGTTTTTT.

The CDR3 nucleotides read TGCGCCAGCAGCCAAGAGGAGGGGAGCTCCTACAATGAGCAGTTCTTC. It codes for CASSQEEGSSYNEQFF. The genes are TRBV4-1 and TRBJ2-1, with a possible D match to TRBD2 (6 bases). Germline values: CDR1 MGHRA, CDR2 YSYEKL. The V and J ends lost 0 bases and 0 bases respectively, with 9 bases between them. The CDR3 extends over 16 amino acids.

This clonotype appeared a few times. The CDR3 region is CASSYYTPFRAGGPDTGELFF. Written as DNA, the CDR3 is TGTGCCAGCAGTTACTACACTCCCTTCCGAGCGGGAGGGCCGGACACCGGGGAGCTGTTTTTT. V and J are TRBV6-5 and TRBJ2-2; 10 bases match TRBD2. The CDR3 covers 21 residues. V dropped 1 base and J dropped 3; count of bases not matched to a gene: 17. The germline V gene has CDR1 MNHEY and CDR2 SVGAGI.

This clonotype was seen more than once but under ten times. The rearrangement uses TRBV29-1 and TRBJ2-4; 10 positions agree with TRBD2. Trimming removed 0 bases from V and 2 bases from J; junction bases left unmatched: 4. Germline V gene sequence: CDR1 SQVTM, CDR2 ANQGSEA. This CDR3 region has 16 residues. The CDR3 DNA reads TGCAGCGTTGAAGAAGCTAGCGGGAGATCCAAAAACATTCAGTACTTC. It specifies CSVEEASGRSKNIQYF.

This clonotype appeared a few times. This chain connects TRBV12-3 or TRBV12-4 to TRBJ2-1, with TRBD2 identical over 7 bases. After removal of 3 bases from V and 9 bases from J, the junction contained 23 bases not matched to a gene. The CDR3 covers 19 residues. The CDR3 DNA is TGTGCCAGCAGTTTCAGGAGGGATAAGGCGGGAGTAACCATCACTGAGCAGTTCTTC. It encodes CASSFRRDKAGVTITEQFF.

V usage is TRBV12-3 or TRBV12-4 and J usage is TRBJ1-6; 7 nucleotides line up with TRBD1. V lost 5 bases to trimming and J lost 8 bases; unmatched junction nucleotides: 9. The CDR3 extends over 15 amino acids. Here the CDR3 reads CASSQRDRVDSPLHF. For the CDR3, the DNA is TGTGCCAGCAGTCAGCGTGACAGGGTCGATTCACCCCTCCACTTT.

CDR3 DNA: TGCAGTGCTAGAGCGGACAGGGGGAATGAGCAGTTCTTC. Its translation is CSARADRGNEQFF. The rearrangement links TRBV20-1 to TRBJ2-1, with TRBD1 identical over 10 bases. The CDR3 length is 13 residues. V trimming: 1 base; J trimming: 7 bases; junction bases outside the gene matches: 1. The germline gives CDR1 DFQATT, CDR2 SNEGSKA (reference sequence).

The CDR3 coding sequence is TGTGCCAGCAGACCGACTACTCCCTACAATGAGCAGTTCTTC. It translates to CASRPTTPYNEQFF. The chain has TRBV27 and TRBJ2-1, with D possibly TRBD2 on 5 matching bases. Trimming cost V 6 bases and J 2 bases, with 11 bases left between them. CDR1 MNHEY and CDR2 SMNVEV come from the germline V gene (reference sequence). The CDR3 spans 14 residues.

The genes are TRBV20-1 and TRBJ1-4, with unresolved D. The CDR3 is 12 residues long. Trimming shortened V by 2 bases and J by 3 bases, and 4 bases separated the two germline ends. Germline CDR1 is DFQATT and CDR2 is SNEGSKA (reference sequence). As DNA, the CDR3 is TGCAGTGCTAGATCTCCTAATGAAAAACTGTTTTTT. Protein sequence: CSARSPNEKLFF.

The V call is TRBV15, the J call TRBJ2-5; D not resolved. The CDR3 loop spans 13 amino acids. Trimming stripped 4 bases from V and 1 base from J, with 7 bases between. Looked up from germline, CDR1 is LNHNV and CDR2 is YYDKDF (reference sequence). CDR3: CATSNGGQETQYF. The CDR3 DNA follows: TGTGCCACCAGCAACGGCGGCCAAGAGACCCAGTACTTC.

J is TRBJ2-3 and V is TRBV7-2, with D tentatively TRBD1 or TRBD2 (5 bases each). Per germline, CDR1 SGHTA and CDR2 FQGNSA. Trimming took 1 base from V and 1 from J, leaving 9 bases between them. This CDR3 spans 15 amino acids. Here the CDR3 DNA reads TGTGCCAGCAGCTTAGACCCGGGGCGCACAGATACGCAGTATTTT. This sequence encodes CASSLDPGRTDTQYF. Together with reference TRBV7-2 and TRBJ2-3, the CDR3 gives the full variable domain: GAGVSQSPSNKVTEKGKDVELRCDPISGHTALYWYRQSLGQGLEFLIYFQGNSAPDKSGLPSDRFSAERTGGSVSTLTIQRTQQEDSAVYLCASSLDPGRTDTQYFGPGTRLTVL.

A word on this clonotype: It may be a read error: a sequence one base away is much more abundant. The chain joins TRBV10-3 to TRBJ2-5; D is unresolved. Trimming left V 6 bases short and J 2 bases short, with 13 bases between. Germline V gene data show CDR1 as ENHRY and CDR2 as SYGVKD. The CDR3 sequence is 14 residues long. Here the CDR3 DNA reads TGTGCCATCAGAAAAGACGGAACTCAAGAGACCCAGTACTTC. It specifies CAIRKDGTQETQYF.

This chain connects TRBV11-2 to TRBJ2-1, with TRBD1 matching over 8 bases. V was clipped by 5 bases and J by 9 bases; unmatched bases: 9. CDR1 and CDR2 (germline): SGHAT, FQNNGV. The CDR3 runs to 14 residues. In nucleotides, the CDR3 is TGTGCCAGCAGCCAACGGACAGGGCGGGGTGAGCAGTTCTTC. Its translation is CASSQRTGRGEQFF.

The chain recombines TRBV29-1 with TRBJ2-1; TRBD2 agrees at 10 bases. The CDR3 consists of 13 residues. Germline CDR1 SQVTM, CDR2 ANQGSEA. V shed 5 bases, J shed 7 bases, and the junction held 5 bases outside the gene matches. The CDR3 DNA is TGCAGCGTTCTTCTAGCGGGGGCTAATGAGCAGTTCTTC. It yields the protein CSVLLAGANEQFF.

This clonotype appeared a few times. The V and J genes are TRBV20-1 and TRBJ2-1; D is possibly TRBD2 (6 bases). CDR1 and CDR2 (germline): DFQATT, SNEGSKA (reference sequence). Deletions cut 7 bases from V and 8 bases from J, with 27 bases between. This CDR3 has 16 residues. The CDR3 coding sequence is TGCAGTGTCACGGGGGTAACGGGCCTCTCGGTAGATGAGCAGTTCTTC. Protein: CSVTGVTGLSVDEQFF.

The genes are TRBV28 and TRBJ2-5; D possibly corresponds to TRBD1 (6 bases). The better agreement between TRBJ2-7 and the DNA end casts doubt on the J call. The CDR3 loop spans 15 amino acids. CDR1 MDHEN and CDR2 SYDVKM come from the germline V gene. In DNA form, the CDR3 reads TGTGCCAGCAGCCCTCCCAGTACAGGGTCGGACGAGCAGTACTTC. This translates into CASSPPSTGSDEQYF.

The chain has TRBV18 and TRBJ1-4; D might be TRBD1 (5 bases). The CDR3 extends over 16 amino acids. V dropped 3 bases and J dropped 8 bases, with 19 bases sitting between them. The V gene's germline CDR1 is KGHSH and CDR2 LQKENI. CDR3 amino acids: CASSPTQGAAGEKLFF. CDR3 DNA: TGTGCCAGCTCACCGACGCAGGGAGCGGCAGGGGAAAAACTGTTTTTT.

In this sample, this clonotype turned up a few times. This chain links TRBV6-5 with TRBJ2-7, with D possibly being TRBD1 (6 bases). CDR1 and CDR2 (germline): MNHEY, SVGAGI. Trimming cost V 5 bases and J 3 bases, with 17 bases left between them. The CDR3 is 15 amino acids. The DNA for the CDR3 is TGTGCCAGCAGTCCCTTTCGGCAGGGGTTCTACGAGCAGTACTTC. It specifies CASSPFRQGFYEQYF.